Below are 28 T cell receptor beta chains sequenced from a single sample in a study of CD8+ T cells in alopecia areata. Following extraction, RNA underwent reverse transcription to cDNA, which served as the sequencing template. Profiling relied on immunoSEQ multiplex PCR, and the TCRdb table lists in-frame clones only, not all of them. Listed here are about 5,900 clones without any singletons, the top ten holding approximately 30%. Time point described: mouse skin 6 weeks after grafting, around onset of hair loss. The sample was skin, taken at week 6. Receptor source: a C3H/HeJ mouse with alopecia areata. MHC haplotype of the mouse line: H2-k.

As to this clone: The genes and germline here are from mouse. The DNA ends 4 residues before the CDR3 does, and the rest of the CDR3 is filled in from the germline J gene. The chain is built from TRBV13-3 and TRBJ1-2; 9 bases match TRBD1. The length of the CDR3 is 14 residues. From germline, CDR1 is NNHDY and CDR2 SYVADS. V gave up 6 bases and J gave up 3 bases; unmatched junction bases: 6. The covered CDR3 bases are TGTGCCAGCACCCAACAGGGGGCGGACTCC. Translation: CASTQQGADS. The whole CDR3 sequence reads CASTQQGADSDYTF.

Of note for this clone: The gene names given are mouse names. The read stops 4 residues short of the end of the CDR3; the missing end is completed from the germline J gene. The chain is built from TRBV31 and TRBJ2-4; possibly TRBD2 for D (6 bases). This CDR3 contains 15 residues. From germline, CDR1 is GKSSPN and CDR2 SITVG. V dropped 0 bases and J dropped 3 bases, with 13 bases sitting between them. The DNA read from the CDR3 is TGTGCCTGGAGTCTACGCTGGGGAGGGCAAAAC. It is translated as CAWSLRWGGQN. The whole CDR3 protein is CAWSLRWGGQNTLYF. Full variable domain (remainder filled in from reference TRBV31 and TRBJ2-4): AQTIHQWPVAEIKAVGSPLSLGCTIKGKSSPNLYWYWQATGGTLQQLFYSITVGQVESVVQLNLSASRPKDDQFILSTEKLLLSHSGFYLCAWSLRWGGQNTLYFGAGTRLSVL.

This clone was seen many times. Germline and genes: mouse. The CDR3 end is not reached by the read, which stops 4 residues before it; the germline J gene fills it in. The chain is built from TRBV13-1 and TRBJ2-1; maybe TRBD2 (5 bases). V lost 1 base to trimming and J lost 0 bases, with 8 bases between them. The germline V gene has CDR1 NSHNY and CDR2 SYGAGN. This CDR3 contains 15 residues. CDR3 loop: CASSDYGDNYAEQFF. The CDR3 DNA, read in part, is TGTGCCAGCAGTGATTATGGGGATAACTATGCT.

A word on this clone: Mouse germline and gene names are used. The CDR3 end falls 4 residues outside the read, so it is completed with the germline J gene. The chain carries TRBV13-2 and TRBJ2-7, with 8 positions matching TRBD2. Germline-derived CDR1 and CDR2 are NNHNN and SYGAGS (reference sequence). V was clipped by 4 bases and J by 0 bases; unmatched bases: 3. This CDR3 region has 14 residues. The covered CDR3 bases are TGTGCCAGCGGTTTCTGGGGGGCCTCCTAT. Its protein is CASGFWGASY. The CDR3, in full, reads CASGFWGASYEQYF.

With respect to this clone: Gene names and germline match the mouse. The read stops 4 residues short of the end of the CDR3; the missing end is completed from the germline J gene. The chain joins TRBV13-2 to TRBJ2-7; 7 positions match TRBD2. The CDR3 runs to 14 residues. V shed 2 bases and J 3 bases; nucleotides not matched to a gene: 5. Germline CDR1 is NNHNN and CDR2 is SYGAGS (reference sequence). The CDR3: CASGEVWGFYEQYF. CDR3 DNA (partial): TGTGCCAGCGGTGAAGTCTGGGGGTTCTAT.

This clone was counted between two and nine times. Gene names denote mouse genes. The CDR3 bases that were read are TGTGCCAGCAGTGCCAGGCTGGGGCCCCAAGAC. Its translation: CASSARLGPQD. The full CDR3 protein is CASSARLGPQDTQYF. This chain joins TRBV13-1 and TRBJ2-5; tentatively, D is TRBD2 (6 bases). The read stops 4 residues short of the end of the CDR3; the missing end is completed from the germline J gene. V lost 3 bases and J lost 2, with 13 bases in between. From germline, CDR1 is NSHNY and CDR2 SYGAGN. The CDR3 covers 15 residues.

This clone was detected only a few times. Mouse gene names and germline throughout. The CDR3 end is not reached by the read, which stops 4 residues before it; the germline J gene fills it in. The chain employs TRBV13-2 and TRBJ2-5; 11 bases match TRBD2. The ends lost 3 bases at V and 3 bases at J; junction bases unmatched: 3. The CDR3 covers 15 residues. The germline gives CDR1 NNHNN, CDR2 SYGAGS (reference sequence). CDR3 DNA (partial): TGTGCCAGCGGTGGGGACTGGGGGACTCAAGAC. Protein product: CASGGDWGTQD. The whole CDR3 region reads CASGGDWGTQDTQYF.

This clone occurred many times. Gene names and germline match the mouse. The read ends 4 residues before the CDR3 terminus; that terminus is restored from the germline J gene. V is TRBV13-2 and J is TRBJ2-7; TRBD2 matches 8 bases. This CDR3 comprises 15 residues. Germline CDR1 reads NNHNN; CDR2 reads SYGAGS (reference sequence). V dropped 0 bases and J dropped 0; count of bases not matched to a gene: 2. CDR3 DNA (partial): TGTGCCAGCGGTGATGACTGGGGGAGCTCCTAT. It translates to CASGDDWGSSY. The full CDR3 protein reads CASGDDWGSSYEQYF.

In its sample, this clone was seen many times. Gene names are mouse gene names. The CDR3 is cut off 4 residues early in the read; its end comes from the germline J gene. The J gene is TRBJ2-1, the V gene TRBV13-1, with TRBD2 matching over 8 bases. Germline CDR1 is NSHNY and CDR2 is SYGAGN. Germline trimming cut 2 bases from V and 6 bases from J; bases unmatched to any gene: 4. The CDR3 is 14 amino acids. CDR3 sequence: CASSDWGETAEQFF. The CDR3 bases that were read are TGTGCCAGCAGTGACTGGGGGGAGACTGCT.

Comment on this clone: Gene names are the mouse ones. Read coverage stops 3 residues before the CDR3 terminus; the germline J gene supplies the remainder. This chain connects TRBV13-2 to TRBJ1-6; 8 bases align to TRBD1. TRBJ1-6 is recorded as an ORF, its role being uncertain. The CDR3 runs to 15 residues. Germline CDR1 and CDR2: NNHNN and SYGAGS (reference sequence). V was clipped by 2 bases and J by 3 bases; unmatched bases: 1. CDR3 bases read: TGTGCCAGCGGTGAGGACAGGGACTATAATTCGCCC. This encodes CASGEDRDYNSP. The full CDR3 protein is CASGEDRDYNSPLYF.

This clone has just a few counts. The listed genes are named as in mouse. CDR3: CASGDAQNYAEQFF. The sequenced part of the CDR3 DNA is TGTGCCAGCGGTGATGCCCAGAACTATGCT. The rearrangement links TRBV13-2 to TRBJ2-1; no reliable D call. The CDR3 is cut off 4 residues early in the read; its end comes from the germline J gene. V shed 0 bases and J shed 1 base, with 5 bases lying between them. The CDR3 is made up of 14 amino acids. Looked up from germline, CDR1 is NNHNN and CDR2 is SYGAGS (reference sequence).

About this clone itself: Gene names follow the mouse nomenclature. The read ends 4 residues early relative to the CDR3; the germline J gene fills the gap. The J gene is TRBJ2-7, the V gene TRBV5; maybe TRBD1 (6 bases). The CDR3 is 10 amino acids. CDR1 LGHNA and CDR2 YNLKQL come from the germline V gene (reference sequence). CDR3 in amino acids: CARGQYEQYF. The CDR3 bases that were read are TGTGCCAGAGGACAGTAT.

With regard to this clone: The genes and germline here are from mouse. Sequencing ends 4 residues short of the CDR3 end; the germline J gene provides the rest. The genes are TRBV4 and TRBJ2-2, with TRBD1 matching over 12 bases. CDR1 LGHDT and CDR2 YNNKQL come from the germline V gene (reference sequence). The CDR3 covers 15 residues. This CDR3 is CASSRDRGRGGQLYF. CDR3 bases read: TGTGCCAGCAGCCGGGACAGGGGGCGAGGCGGG.

This clone was seen only a few times. The listed genes are named as in mouse. From the germline J gene comes the end of the CDR3, since the read stops 3 residues before it. V and J are TRBV1 and TRBJ1-3; 8 bases are shared with TRBD1. The CDR3 extends over 12 amino acids. J lost 5 bases, V lost 9 bases, and 3 bases had no gene match. In germline, CDR1 is NSQYPW, CDR2 LRSPGD (reference sequence). Incomplete CDR3 DNA: TGCACCTGTGGGACAGGCCGAAATACG. Its protein is CTCGTGRNT. In full, the CDR3 is CTCGTGRNTLYF.

This clone occurred a few times. Genes here carry mouse names. Read sequence stops 4 residues before the CDR3 end, and the germline J gene provides the missing end. The chain carries TRBV14 and TRBJ2-3, with D tentatively TRBD1 (7 bases). Trimming took off 5 bases at V and 3 bases at J, with 10 bases between the two ends. This CDR3 comprises 13 residues. Per the germline V gene, CDR1 is SGHDT and CDR2 is FRDEAV. The CDR3 protein is CASRGGWAETLYF. CDR3 bases read: TGTGCCAGCAGAGGGGGCTGGGCAGAA.

This clone occurred many times. Genes here carry mouse names. Read sequence stops 4 residues before the CDR3 end, and the germline J gene provides the missing end. The gene calls are TRBV19 and TRBJ1-1; TRBD1 matches at 7 bases. The CDR3 is made up of 14 amino acids. The ends lost 4 bases at V and 3 bases at J; junction bases unmatched: 6. Germline V gene data show CDR1 as FNHDT and CDR2 as SITEND (reference sequence). CDR3 sequence reads: CASSLQGRDTEVFF. Partial CDR3 DNA: TGTGCCAGCAGTCTACAGGGGAGGGACACA.

This clone was detected a few times. Genes and germline come from the mouse. The read terminates 4 residues ahead of where the CDR3 ends, so the germline J gene completes it. The chain combines TRBV13-3 with TRBJ2-7, with unresolved D. CDR1 is NNHDY, CDR2 SYVADS, per germline. Trimming took 1 base from V and 1 from J, leaving 9 bases between them. The CDR3 length is 14 residues. The CDR3 sequence: CASSDWVRSYEQYF. The sequenced part of the CDR3 DNA is TGTGCCAGCAGTGATTGGGTTAGGTCCTAT.

This clone was observed a few times. The gene symbols are mouse symbols. Read coverage stops 4 residues before the CDR3 terminus; the germline J gene supplies the remainder. The V and J genes are TRBV1 and TRBJ2-5; maybe TRBD1 (6 bases). Trimming stripped 0 bases from V and 0 bases from J, with 7 bases between. Germline V CDR1 and CDR2: NSQYPW, LRSPGD (reference sequence). The CDR3 runs 15 residues. CDR3 DNA (partial): TGCACCTGCAGTGCAGAGGGACACAACCAAGAC. It yields the protein CTCSAEGHNQD. The CDR3 in its entirety is CTCSAEGHNQDTQYF.

This clone was recorded many times. Genes and germline come from the mouse. The CDR3 loop is CASSRKGDANTEVFF. The sequenced CDR3 bases are TGTGCTAGCAGTAGAAAGGGGGATGCAAACACA. The J gene is TRBJ1-1, the V gene TRBV17; a possible D gene is TRBD1 (6 bases). From the germline J gene comes the end of the CDR3, since the read stops 4 residues before it. Germline CDR1 and CDR2: MNHDT and YYDKIL. The CDR3 consists of 15 residues. The germline V and J ends were trimmed by 2 bases and 0 bases, with 10 bases remaining between them.

In this sample, this clone turned up a few times. Gene names denote mouse genes. The read falls 4 residues short of the CDR3 end, and the missing part is taken from the germline J gene. The chain joins TRBV19 to TRBJ1-1; 9 bases agree with TRBD1. This CDR3 spans 14 amino acids. From germline, CDR1 is FNHDT and CDR2 SITEND (reference sequence). The ends lost 2 bases at V and 3 bases at J; junction bases unmatched: 2. The sequenced CDR3 bases are TGTGCCAGCAGTATCACAGGGGGCGACACA. Protein product: CASSITGGDT. The complete CDR3 reads CASSITGGDTEVFF. Full variable domain (remainder filled in from reference TRBV19 and TRBJ1-1): GGIITQTPKFLIGQEGQKLTLKCQQNFNHDTMYWYRQDSGKGLRLIYYSITENDLQKGDLSEGYDASREKKSSFSLTVTSAQKNEMAVFLCASSITGGDTEVFFGKGTRLTVV.

The sample holds many counts of this clone. The gene symbols are mouse symbols. The CDR3 goes on 4 residues after the read ends, and that part is filled in from the germline J gene. V and J are TRBV1 and TRBJ2-1; 9 bases match TRBD1. V shed 4 bases and J 5 bases; nucleotides not matched to a gene: 3. Germline V lookup: CDR1 NSQYPW, CDR2 LRSPGD (reference sequence). The CDR3 is made up of 14 amino acids. CDR3 amino acids: CTCSVRDRDAEQFF. The DNA read from the CDR3 is TGCACCTGCAGTGTCCGGGACAGGGATGCT.

This clone has a handful of counts. The genes and germline here are from mouse. The read gets to within 4 residues of the CDR3 end, and the germline J gene fills in the rest. V and J are TRBV19 and TRBJ2-1; TRBD1 might be the D (6 bases). In germline, CDR1 is FNHDT, CDR2 SITEND (reference sequence). The V and J ends lost 6 bases and 6 bases respectively, with 10 bases between them. This CDR3 region has 12 residues. Partial CDR3 DNA: TGTGCCAGCAAGGGCAGGGGTGCT. This sequence encodes CASKGRGA. The entire CDR3 protein reads CASKGRGAEQFF.

There are a few counts of this clone. Mouse names are used for the genes. Coverage ceases 4 residues before the CDR3 finishes, and the germline J gene fills in the end. V gene TRBV12-2 combines with J gene TRBJ2-5, with 10 bases lining up with TRBD2. The V gene's germline CDR1 is SGHLS and CDR2 HYDKME. V trimming: 0 bases; J trimming: 2 bases; junction bases outside the gene matches: 4. This CDR3 contains 16 residues. The covered CDR3 bases are TGTGCCAGCTCTCTCCCGGGACTGGGGCGCCAAGAC. It yields the protein CASSLPGLGRQD. The full CDR3 sequence reads CASSLPGLGRQDTQYF.

This clone has ten or more counts. Mouse names are used for the genes. The read terminates 4 residues before the CDR3 end, so the remaining end is supplied by the germline J gene. The chain links TRBV1 to TRBJ2-2; D possibly corresponds to TRBD1 (5 bases). Germline CDR1 NSQYPW, CDR2 LRSPGD (reference sequence). Trimming removed 0 bases at V and 4 bases at J, with 9 bases between. The CDR3 length is 15 residues. The CDR3 spells CTCSADARVTGQLYF. The CDR3 DNA, read in part, is TGCACCTGCAGTGCAGATGCCAGGGTCACCGGG.

This clone was counted ten times or more. The genes and germline here are from mouse. The read ends 4 residues early relative to the CDR3; the germline J gene fills the gap. This chain joins TRBV1 and TRBJ2-4; 8 bases line up with TRBD2. Germline V gene data show CDR1 as NSQYPW and CDR2 as LRSPGD (reference sequence). The V gene end was trimmed by 0 bases and the J gene end by 0 bases; junction bases not matched to a gene: 5. The length of the CDR3 is 17 residues. The part of the CDR3 DNA that was read is TGCACCTGCAGTGCAGATGCCTGGGGGGCTAGTCAAAAC. Translation: CTCSADAWGASQN. The full-length CDR3 reads as CTCSADAWGASQNTLYF.

With respect to this clone: The gene names here belong to mouse. The CDR3 is cut off 4 residues early in the read; its end comes from the germline J gene. The chain carries TRBV5 and TRBJ2-5; perhaps TRBD2 as D (6 bases). The CDR3 runs to 15 residues. Germline loops: CDR1 LGHNA, CDR2 YNLKQL (reference sequence). The DNA read from the CDR3 is TGTGCCAGCAGCCAAGATTCGGCTGGGGAAGAC. Its protein is CASSQDSAGED. The full-length CDR3 reads as CASSQDSAGEDTQYF.

This clone came up a few times. Gene names are mouse gene names. The CDR3 end is not reached by the read, which stops 4 residues before it; the germline J gene fills it in. This chain joins TRBV3 and TRBJ2-2; 9 nucleotides match TRBD1. Germline CDR1 is SNHLY and CDR2 is FYNGKV (reference sequence). This CDR3 is 14 amino acids long. V dropped 5 bases and J dropped 6; count of bases not matched to a gene: 4. The CDR3 reads CASSPGTGPGQLYF. The part of the CDR3 DNA that was read is TGTGCCAGCAGCCCCGGGACAGGGCCCGGG. Variable domain in full (rest from reference TRBV3 and TRBJ2-2): GPKVLQIPSHQIIDMGQMVTLNCDPVSNHLYFYWYKQILGQQMEFLVNFYNGKVMEKSKLFKDQFSVERPDGSYFTLKIQPTALEDSAVYFCASSPGTGPGQLYFGEGSKLTVL.

Of note for this clone: Mouse gene names and germline throughout. With the read ending 4 residues before the CDR3 end, the germline J gene is used to fill in that end. The J gene is TRBJ2-7, the V gene TRBV13-2; unclear D gene. The V gene lost 2 bases and the J gene lost 0 bases, with 6 bases spanning the gap. This CDR3 is built from 13 residues. The V gene's germline CDR1 is NNHNN and CDR2 SYGAGS (reference sequence). CDR3 loop: CASGDRSSYEQYF. CDR3 bases read: TGTGCCAGCGGTGACAGGAGCTCCTAT.